This record concerns one T cell receptor (beta chain) sequence. The sample is drawn from a study of blood T cell repertoires in COVID-19. In the study overall: Whether acute or convalescent, the COVID-19 samples came from the United States, Italy and Spain. T cells, B-cell-depleted T cells, or PBMCs provided the cDNA or gDNA that served as material.

The V and J ends lost 3 bases and 4 bases respectively, with 15 bases between them. The CDR3 is 15 amino acids. The germline V gene encodes CDR1 SGHVS and CDR2 FQNEAQ. Authors' data handling: Reference gene primers were amplified, and this amplification served to estimate nucleated cell counts. The repertoire was sequenced with immunoSEQ multiplex PCR; TCRdb's copy has only in-frame clones and lacks some. For V, J and clone size, that table is used; D and trimming come from the DNA. The table has 75,000 to 100,000 clones, 70% to 90% seen once; the top ten hold roughly 4.3%. Sample: peripheral blood. This receptor was identified in a man in his 70s with acute or convalescent COVID-19. The chain has TRBV7-8 and TRBJ1-1; the D gene is possibly TRBD1 (6 bases). The CDR3 reads CASSLIQGGSTEAFF. In DNA form, the CDR3 reads TGTGCCAGCAGCTTGATACAGGGAGGGTCCACTGAAGCTTTCTTT.